This passage covers 8 T cell receptor beta chains from one sample sequenced in a study of blood T cell repertoires in COVID-19. Produced via immunoSEQ multiplex PCR; TCRdb's table is partial and in-frame only. The profile shows some 210,000 clones, 75% to 90% of them singletons. Sequencing input: peripheral blood. All receptors derive from a man between 60 and 75 years old who had recovered from COVID-19.

This chain links TRBV28 with TRBJ2-7; 8 nucleotides line up with TRBD2. The CDR3 spans 14 residues. Germline V gene sequence: CDR1 MDHEN, CDR2 SYDVKM. J lost 4 bases, V lost 2 bases, and 4 bases had no gene match. Here the CDR3 reads CASSLHSGRYEQYF. Here the CDR3 DNA reads TGTGCCAGCAGTTTACACAGCGGGAGATACGAGCAGTACTTC.

This sequence joins TRBV12-5 and TRBJ2-2, with 13 bases fitting TRBD2. This CDR3 spans 18 amino acids. Germline V lookup: CDR1 LGHNT, CDR2 FRNRAP. With 5 bases clipped from V and 4 bases from J, the junction kept 10 bases outside the gene matches. In DNA form, the CDR3 reads TGTGCTAGTGGTCTCGGACTAGCGGGGGCCTCGATCACCGGGGAGCTGTTTTTT. Translated, it gives CASGLGLAGASITGELFF.

The table lists this clone with a count of one. The chain has TRBV7-9 and TRBJ2-1; a weak D match, TRBD1 (6 bases). The V gene's germline CDR1 is SEHNR and CDR2 FQNEAQ (reference sequence). V was shortened by 5 bases and J by 0 bases, with 11 bases between the two germline ends. The CDR3 runs to 15 residues. The CDR3 region is CASSAWTVSYNEQFF. The CDR3 nucleotides are TGTGCCAGCAGCGCCTGGACAGTCTCCTACAATGAGCAGTTCTTC.

This clone appeared once. The chain recombines TRBV6-5 with TRBJ2-1, with TRBD2 matching over 9 bases. Germline V gene sequence: CDR1 MNHEY, CDR2 SVGAGI. V gave up 1 base and J gave up 7 bases; unmatched junction bases: 5. The CDR3 sequence is 15 residues long. The CDR3, as DNA: TGTGCCAGCAGTTACTTGCGGGGGGGGTTAAATGAGCAGTTCTTC. The encoded protein is CASSYLRGGLNEQFF.

The V gene is TRBV19, the J gene TRBJ1-2, with TRBD1 matching over 9 bases. CDR1 is LNHDA, CDR2 SQIVND, per germline (reference sequence). The CDR3 covers 15 residues. V lost 6 bases and J lost 5; bases outside the gene matches: 10. The CDR3: CASSATGTGSYGYTF. DNA for the CDR3: TGTGCCAGTAGCGCAACCGGGACAGGGTCTTATGGCTACACCTTC.

The chain links TRBV2 to TRBJ1-1; weak D call: TRBD1 (5 bases). The CDR3 contains 13 residues. Germline V gives CDR1 SNHLY, CDR2 FYNNEI. With 4 bases removed from V and 1 base from J, the gap between germline ends came to 7 bases. The CDR3 region is CASSAGQNTEAFF. The CDR3, as DNA: TGTGCCAGCAGTGCAGGACAGAACACTGAAGCTTTCTTT.

As regards this clone: Other DNA sequences in the same sample also yield this CDR3. The chain combines TRBV7-3 with TRBJ1-1, with D tentatively TRBD1 (5 bases). The CDR3 totals 14 residues. In germline, CDR1 is SGHTA, CDR2 FQGTGA. Trimming removed 4 bases at V and 1 base at J, with 10 bases between. The CDR3 DNA reads as TGTGCCAGCAGCTCTCAGGGTCAGAACACTGAAGCTTTCTTT. This gives the protein CASSSQGQNTEAFF.

This clone was seen a handful of times. The V call is TRBV10-3, the J call TRBJ2-5; possible D gene TRBD2, 6 bases. This CDR3 spans 12 amino acids. V was trimmed by 10 bases and J by 2 bases, leaving 11 bases between them. The germline CDR1 and CDR2 sequences are ENHRY and SYGVKD. Here the CDR3 reads CASGTVQETQYF. The CDR3 DNA sequence: TGTGCCAGCGGGACGGTACAAGAGACCCAGTACTTC.